The next 4 T cell receptor beta chains were all read from a single sample in a study of sequential checkpoint blockade in melanoma (dated by TCRdb to the late 2010s). Libraries were prepared through the immunoSEQ multiplex PCR assay. The clones in this table, taken by TCRdb from immuneACCESS, are in-frame only. Not every clone is retained; where verified, under half of the shortfall comes from an unresolved V gene, and the cause of the rest is unknown. The table for this sample lists about 15,000 clones; roughly 71% of them were counted only once. Jointly, the top ten make up about an eighth of the sample. What the treatment or condition label conveys for this sample: randomized to nivolumab then ipilimumab (arm A) or the reverse (arm B). Material: CD8+ T cells sorted from blood (inferred from file names), obtained from a patient given nivolumab and ipilimumab in sequence. The origin of the receptors is a human donor with melanoma.

J is TRBJ2-5 and V is TRBV4-3; D is possibly TRBD2 (5 bases). Per germline, CDR1 LGHNA and CDR2 YSLEER. CDR3 size: 14 residues. V gave up 0 bases and J gave up 1 base, with 6 bases separating them. CDR3 in DNA: TGCGCCAGCAGCCAAGAAGGACTCCAAGAGACCCAGTACTTC. This codes for CASSQEGLQETQYF.

The V and J genes are TRBV19 and TRBJ1-5, with D unresolved. The CDR3 contains 15 residues. Per germline, CDR1 LNHDA and CDR2 SQIVND (reference sequence). The V end was cut by 3 bases, the J end by 7 bases, with 16 bases between. CDR3 amino acids: CASSILWGEGQPQHF. For the CDR3, the DNA is TGTGCCAGTAGTATTCTTTGGGGAGAAGGGCAGCCCCAGCATTTT.

This chain uses TRBV7-8 with TRBJ2-6; TRBD2 might be the D (6 bases). CDR1 and CDR2 (germline): SGHVS, FQNEAQ. The CDR3 runs to 17 residues. V lost 4 bases and J lost 2, with 15 bases in between. The CDR3 is CASSSYPRRAGANVLTF. CDR3 DNA: TGTGCCAGCAGCTCTTACCCACGGAGGGCTGGGGCCAACGTCCTGACTTTC.

The V gene is TRBV6-5, the J gene TRBJ1-2, with TRBD1 identical over 8 bases. After removal of 0 bases from V and 6 bases from J, the junction contained 3 bases not matched to a gene. The length of the CDR3 is 14 residues. Looked up from germline, CDR1 is MNHEY and CDR2 is SVGAGI. The DNA of the CDR3 is TGTGCCAGCAGTTACTCGACAGGGGCAGATGGCTACACCTTC. Translated, it gives CASSYSTGADGYTF.